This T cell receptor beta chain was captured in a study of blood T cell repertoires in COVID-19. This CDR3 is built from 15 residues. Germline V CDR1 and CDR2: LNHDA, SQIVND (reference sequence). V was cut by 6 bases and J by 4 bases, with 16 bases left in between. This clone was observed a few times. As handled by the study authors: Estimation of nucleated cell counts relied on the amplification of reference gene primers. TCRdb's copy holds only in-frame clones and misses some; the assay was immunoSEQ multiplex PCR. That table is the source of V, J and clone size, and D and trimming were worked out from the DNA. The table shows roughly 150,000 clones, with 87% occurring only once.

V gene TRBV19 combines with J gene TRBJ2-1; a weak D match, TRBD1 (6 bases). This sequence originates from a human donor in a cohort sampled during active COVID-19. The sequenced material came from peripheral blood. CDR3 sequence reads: CASSQGNNLYNEQFF. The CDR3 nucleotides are TGTGCCAGTAGCCAGGGGAACAACTTATACAATGAGCAGTTCTTC.